The clone carrying this TCR beta chain was detected only a few times. Its antigen is currently unknown. The sample comes from a study of beta chain features in type 1 diabetes. Points from the study as a whole: Among patients, naive, central memory and Treg TCRB repertoires appeared more similar than among healthy donors.

There are 12 residues in the CDR3. Germline loops: CDR1 SQVTM, CDR2 ANQGSEA. J was trimmed by 5 bases and V by 6 bases; bases with no gene match: 4. Sequenced material consisted of expressed TCRB transcripts (all of the isolated RNA was reverse transcribed). Some clones are missing from TCRdb's copy, which holds only in-frame ones; the method was immunoSEQ multiplex PCR. The table includes 350,000 to 450,000 clones, about 14% detected once. This chain connects TRBV29-1 to TRBJ1-2; 9 bases are a match to TRBD1. The source material was naive CD4+ T cells from blood. This TCR was sampled from a woman aged 18-29 years in good health. The CDR3 here is CSVDRGFYGYTF. CDR3 in DNA: TGCAGCGTGGACAGGGGCTTTTATGGCTACACCTTC.